This T cell receptor beta chain was sequenced in a study of vaccination effects on CD4 cells after COVID-19 (dated by TCRdb to 2022 to 2024). About the investigation overall: Participants received two doses of either the BNT162b2 or the mRNA-1273 mRNA SARS-CoV-2 vaccine. In the study, cultures from other donors were sequenced using the Oncomine TCR Beta short-read assay on an Illumina iSeq 100. Altogether, around eleven COVID-19 convalescent patients and a few SARS-CoV-2-naive healthy vaccine recipients made up the full study. In both COVID-19 convalescent patients and infection-naive vaccine recipients, the study compared SARS-CoV-2 spike-specific CD4+ TCR repertoires from before mRNA vaccination with those from after it.

As regards this clone: The specificity of this receptor is unknown. Per-base qualities were not stored, and no clone one base away is much larger.

The library was prepared using the immunoSEQ multiplex PCR assay. DNA from the cultured and isolated CD4+ T cells underwent TCR beta CDR3 sequencing. Regarding the original processing steps: Non-productive TCR sequences were removed, reads were trimmed to the CDR3 region, and CDR3s of at least 7 amino acids were retained. The MANAFEST web app was used to identify antigen-specific clonotypes by comparing expansion in peptide wells with expansion in reference cultures. To count as positive, a clone had to show expansion at FDR<0.05 compared with the reference and with all other wells, an odds ratio above 5, and a frequency above 0.1% in two replicate wells. Clonotypes significantly expanded in SARS-CoV-2 spike wells and in at least one common cold coronavirus spike condition were defined as cross-reactive. Levenshtein distance calculated with the stringdist R package was used to assess CDR3 similarity, and unrooted trees were constructed with ape in R 3.6.1. TCRdb limited this immuneACCESS table to in-frame rearrangements with V and J called. A share of clones is missing; checked studies link under half to unresolved V genes, and the rest is unexplained. That table is the source of V, J and clone size, and D and trimming were worked out from the DNA. The table for this sample lists 35,000 to 40,000 clones; over 65% of them were counted only once. Together, the top ten hold more than 13% of the sample.

In the ViraFEST assay, PBMC were stimulated with viral peptide pools, and TCR sequencing was then used to find antigen-specific CD4+ T cell clonotypes based on their expansion. After approximately 11 days of culture, CD4+ T cells were isolated with the EasySep CD4+ T cell isolation kit. None of the healthy vaccine recipients had a prior SARS-CoV-2 infection, which was confirmed by nucleocapsid antibody tests that came back negative both before and after vaccination. Each well held two million PBMC cultured in IMDM containing 5% human AB serum, 8 to 10 IU/ml IL-2 and gentamicin, along with roughly 10 ug/ml peptides. Half of the culture medium was replaced with fresh IL-2-containing medium on days 3 and 7. Each peptide stimulation condition was cultured in triplicate wells unless otherwise noted. Using Ficoll-Paque Plus gradient centrifugation, PBMC were separated from whole blood and then either used fresh or cryopreserved at -140C. Overlapping peptide pools spanned the spike proteins of SARS-CoV-2 and the common cold coronaviruses HCoV-NL63, HCoV-OC43 and HCoV-229E. Genomic DNA was extracted from cultured CD4+ T cells with the QIAamp micro DNA kit.

Here is what the overall study found, with its caveats: Among healthy vaccine recipients, nearly all vaccine-induced clones were SARS-CoV-2 mono-reactive, and only 1 of 255 was cross-reactive with common cold coronaviruses. Limitations of the study were the small number of convalescent patients and the absence of early post-infection timepoints. At late post-vaccination timepoints, both infection-induced and vaccine-induced clones showed marked clonal contraction, consistent with waning T cell responses.

The specimen was CD4+ T cells from PBMCs cultured with HCoV-OC43 spike peptides, collected before COVID-19 vaccination. In light of the paper, this sample's cell subset or site label describes: HCoV-OC43 spike overlapping peptide pool stimulation. The receptor comes from a human donor who received a COVID-19 vaccine.

The bases read TGCGCCAGCAGCCTTGGGACTAGCGGGTACACCGGGGAGCTGTTTTTT. Translated, this gives CASSLGTSGYTGELFF. The V and J genes are TRBV5-1 and TRBJ2-2; TRBD2 agrees with 12 junctional bases. As encoded in the germline V gene, CDR1 is SGHRS while CDR2 is YFSETQ. The CDR3 spans 16 residues, from the cysteine through the phenylalanine. Solely the CDR3 DNA is kept, with 48 bases framed from the first base. The germline V and J ends show losses of 4 bases and 3 bases respectively, and no gene match explains 4 bases of the junction.